This entry concerns a single T cell receptor beta chain. This clonotype was counted only a few times. Its antigen is not yet known. No qualities accompany the bases; no much larger clone lies one base away. This sample is part of a study of response to subunit inactivated influenza vaccine (dated by TCRdb to the late 2010s). Regarding the study in general: Deep quantitative T cell receptor repertoire profiling was used in the study to track responses to a trivalent subunit inactivated influenza vaccine. General conclusions and limits of the study: The authors proposed that each seasonal influenza vaccination may bring in only a limited number of new T cells.

The CDR3 covers 14 residues, taking in both the cysteine and the phenylalanine. Only the CDR3 region is kept as DNA, spanning 42 bases read in frame from base 1. At the junction V is shortened by 3 bases and J by 0 bases, with 8 bases in between. The library relied on RT-PCR. Data came from an Illumina HiSeq 2500. TCRdb cleaned the public reads at Q25 with fastp, built clones with MiXCR and kept in-frame beta chains. A single entry per CDR3 protein holds the most common genes and DNA from its merged rows. The sample table records a few hundred thousand distinct CDR3 sequences; 21% of these occur just once. The ten top clones hold approximately 10% of the sample.

The sequence joins TRBV12-3 or TRBV12-4 to TRBJ1-1; TRBD1 is possibly the D segment (6 matching bases). This specimen was PBMCs from blood, taken 21 months after vaccination. This receptor was identified in a man aged 50-75 years who received an inactivated influenza vaccine. Donor details come from another sample of the same person, matched by shared clones. The DNA sequence is as follows: TGTGCCAGCAGTTTTTCAGGGGTGAACACTGAAGCTTTCTTT. The translation is CASSFSGVNTEAFF.